This TCR beta chain was retrieved from a study of vaccination and CD4 T cells after COVID-19. As for the study in general: Four females and six males made up the convalescents, two of whom were Hispanic. Blood was drawn a median 72 days post second dose, range 14 to 241. Culture controls were given either a CEFX pool, an HIV-1 Nef pool, or no peptide.

At the Johns Hopkins FTIC core, DNA taken from cultured CD4+ T cells was sequenced by way of the Oncomine TCR Beta short-read assay. TCRdb reanalysed the PCR reads using MiXCR and keeps one entry per CDR3 protein. The table records about 19,000 distinct CDR3 sequences, about 23% of them present only once. As concerns this clonotype: As yet, its antigen is unknown.

The sample's treatment: roughly 11-day PBMC culture with coronavirus spike peptide pools or control peptides (ViraFEST assay). Via ViraFEST, peptide pools expanded antigen-specific T cells before TCR sequencing. There are 15 residues in the CDR3. CDR1 and CDR2 from the germline V gene are SGHTA and FQGTGA. V gave up 1 base and J gave up 4 bases; unmatched junction bases: 4. This TCR came from a human donor with COVID-19. The chain employs TRBV7-3 and TRBJ2-1; 7 nucleotides line up with TRBD2. What was sequenced was cultured CD4+ T cells from blood. The CDR3 region is CASSLMGGWYNEQFF. The CDR3 DNA is TGTGCCAGCAGCTTAATGGGGGGGTGGTACAATGAGCAGTTCTTC.